The 7 T cell receptor beta chains below were found in one sample sequenced in a study of blood T cell repertoires in COVID-19. Libraries were prepared by immunoSEQ multiplex PCR; TCRdb keeps only in-frame clonotypes and omits some of them. The data contain some 120,000 clones, about 85% of them singletons. The sample was peripheral blood. Receptors originate from a man aged 40-49 years with acute or convalescent COVID-19.

The gene calls are TRBV4-2 and TRBJ2-7; 7 nucleotides agree with TRBD2. V lost 8 bases and J lost 12; bases outside the gene matches: 16. This CDR3 has 13 residues. Germline CDR1 is LGHNA and CDR2 is YNFKEQ. CDR3 loop: CASGPIAGVLAYF. Here the CDR3 DNA reads TGTGCCAGCGGTCCCATTGCGGGGGTCTTGGCGTACTTC.

This clone was observed a few times. The chain joins TRBV25-1 to TRBJ2-1; TRBD2 matches at 11 bases. This CDR3 has 16 amino acids. V lost 3 bases, J lost 3 bases, and 4 bases stayed unmatched. Looked up from germline, CDR1 is MGHDK and CDR2 is SYGVNS. The CDR3 DNA reads TGTGCCAGCAGTGATGATAGCGGGAGGGTCTACAATGAGCAGTTCTTC. Protein product: CASSDDSGRVYNEQFF.

CDR3 in DNA: TGCGCCAGCCAGCGGGAGTGGGTCGGGGAGCAGTTCTTC. Amino acid sequence: CASQREWVGEQFF. The gene calls are TRBV4-1 and TRBJ2-1; TRBD2 matches 8 bases. The CDR3 runs 13 residues. With 8 bases clipped from V and 10 bases from J, the junction kept 10 bases outside the gene matches. Per germline, CDR1 MGHRA and CDR2 YSYEKL.

The CDR3, as DNA: TGTGCCAGCAGTGCCGTGGGGCCCTATGGCTACACCTTC. Protein sequence: CASSAVGPYGYTF. The rearrangement links TRBV25-1 to TRBJ1-2, with D possibly TRBD1 on 5 matching bases. The germline gives CDR1 MGHDK, CDR2 SYGVNS. The length of the CDR3 is 13 residues. V lost 4 bases and J lost 4, with 10 bases in between.

V and J are TRBV4-2 and TRBJ2-3; no reliable D call. This CDR3 comprises 14 residues. Trimming cost V 4 bases and J 0 bases, with 8 bases left between them. The V gene's germline CDR1 is LGHNA and CDR2 YNFKEQ. The CDR3 coding sequence is TGTGCCAGCAGCCCTAGTCTCAGCACAGATACGCAGTATTTT. Amino acids: CASSPSLSTDTQYF.

The chain links TRBV28 to TRBJ1-2; tentatively, D is TRBD1 (5 bases). Between the trimmed V and J ends, which lost 8 bases and 4 bases, there was a span of 8 bases. CDR1 and CDR2 (germline): MDHEN, SYDVKM. The CDR3 totals 11 residues. The CDR3 bases are TGTGCCAGCCGACAGTTCTATGGCTACACCTTC. It translates to CASRQFYGYTF.

The rearrangement joins TRBV19 to TRBJ2-7, with 12 bases aligning to TRBD1. V gave up 4 bases and J gave up 6 bases; unmatched junction bases: 10. Germline CDR1 is LNHDA and CDR2 is SQIVND (reference sequence). This CDR3 has 16 residues. CDR3 sequence: CASSRTGTGGEGEQYF. CDR3 nucleotides: TGTGCCAGTAGTAGAACCGGGACAGGGGGCGAGGGCGAGCAGTACTTC.